This note documents a single T cell receptor beta chain sequence. This sample is part of a study of shared clonotypes between healthy human individuals. Germline V CDR1 and CDR2: MDHEN, SYDVKM. V was pared by 6 bases and J by 11 bases, with 25 bases between. The CDR3 has 15 amino acids. Using immunoSEQ multiplex PCR, the repertoire was profiled, and TCRdb retains in-frame clones only, with some absent. The table has millions of clones, 90% to 95% seen once. The chain links TRBV28 to TRBJ1-2, with D perhaps TRBD1 (6 bases). The sequence derives from a man aged 18 to 30 in good health. Some clones in this sample may be carry-over from other donors' samples. The sequenced sample was naive CD4+ T cells from PBMCs. Subset of the sample: CD45RA+ positively selected. The CDR3 spells CASSKSGKQGSSYTF. In DNA form, the CDR3 reads TGTGCCAGCAGCAAATCGGGAAAGCAGGGGAGCTCATACACCTTC.